These T cell receptor beta chains were read from a single sample in a study of T-cell reconstitution after alpha-beta-depleted transplantation in children. A single record per CDR3 protein comes from TCRdb applying MiXCR to the PCR reads. The sample holds around 500,000 distinct CDR3 sequences, approximately 22% seen once. This specimen consisted of PBMCs, mostly from graft donor cells, obtained 360 days after TCRalphabeta/CD19-depleted stem cell transplant. These receptors were taken from a boy less than two years old who had a stem cell transplant for acute myeloid leukemia, so the T cells may come from the graft donor. CDR3s include the opening cysteine and the closing phenylalanine or tryptophan. Each record gives: V gene, J gene, D gene, clone size, CDR3 protein, CDR3 DNA. D genes are given only for firm matches. Where a row states a size, it is once, few, many or the class of an expanded clone; other rows omit it.

v_gene: TRBV12-3/TRBV12-4
j_gene: TRBJ2-1
d_gene: NA
abundance: many
CDR3aa: CASSSSGPGQFF
CDR3nt: TGTGCCAGCAGTTCCAGTGGCCCGGGGCAGTTCTTC

v_gene: TRBV6-1
j_gene: TRBJ2-5
d_gene: TRBD2
abundance: many
CDR3aa: CASSPSGGGETQYF
CDR3nt: TGTGCCAGCAGTCCTAGCGGGGGGGGAGAGACCCAGTACTTC

v_gene: TRBV29-1
j_gene: TRBJ2-7
d_gene: NA
abundance: many
CDR3aa: CSVGQATYEQYF
CDR3nt: TGCAGCGTTGGACAGGCAACCTACGAGCAGTACTTC

v_gene: TRBV14
j_gene: TRBJ2-3
d_gene: NA
abundance: NA
CDR3aa: CASSPPGWTTSTDTQYF
CDR3nt: TGTGCCAGCAGCCCTCCGGGATGGACTACTAGCACAGATACGCAGTATTTT

v_gene: TRBV7-2
j_gene: TRBJ2-5
d_gene: TRBD2
abundance: NA
CDR3aa: CASSLLAGGPFWETQYF
CDR3nt: TGTGCCAGCAGCCTCCTAGCGGGGGGGCCGTTTTGGGAGACCCAGTACTTC

v_gene: TRBV10-2
j_gene: TRBJ1-2
d_gene: NA
abundance: many
CDR3aa: CASTEYADRGGYTF
CDR3nt: TGCGCCAGCACTGAATATGCCGACCGGGGAGGCTACACCTTC

v_gene: TRBV9
j_gene: TRBJ2-7
d_gene: NA
abundance: few
CDR3aa: CASSVGRGRPYEQYF
CDR3nt: TGTGCCAGCAGCGTAGGTCGTGGCAGACCCTACGAGCAGTACTTC

v_gene: TRBV12-3/TRBV12-4
j_gene: TRBJ2-1
d_gene: TRBD1
abundance: few
CDR3aa: CASSFGTGEYNEQFF
CDR3nt: TGTGCCAGCAGTTTCGGGACAGGGGAGTATAATGAGCAGTTCTTC

v_gene: TRBV12-3/TRBV12-4
j_gene: TRBJ2-3
d_gene: TRBD2
abundance: many
CDR3aa: CASSSRTRSSTDTQYF
CDR3nt: TGTGCCAGCAGTTCAAGGACTAGATCTAGCACAGATACGCAGTATTTT

v_gene: TRBV29-1
j_gene: TRBJ2-7
d_gene: NA
abundance: many
CDR3aa: CSVEQVDSYEQYF
CDR3nt: TGCAGCGTTGAACAGGTGGATTCCTACGAGCAGTACTTC

v_gene: TRBV7-2
j_gene: TRBJ2-4
d_gene: TRBD1
abundance: many
CDR3aa: CASSPGQSRLAKNIQYF
CDR3nt: TGTGCCAGCAGCCCGGGACAGTCGAGACTAGCCAAAAACATTCAGTACTTC

v_gene: TRBV11-2
j_gene: TRBJ2-2
d_gene: NA
abundance: NA
CDR3aa: CASSLLNLNTGELFF
CDR3nt: TGTGCCAGCAGCTTATTGAACTTGAACACCGGGGAGCTGTTTTTT

v_gene: TRBV12-3/TRBV12-4
j_gene: TRBJ1-2
d_gene: TRBD1
abundance: many
CDR3aa: CASSQGARGYTF
CDR3nt: TGTGCCAGCAGTCAGGGGGCGCGTGGCTACACCTTC

v_gene: TRBV6-2/TRBV6-3
j_gene: TRBJ2-7
d_gene: TRBD1
abundance: NA
CDR3aa: CASSATGGFRYFTEQYF
CDR3nt: TGTGCCAGCAGCGCGACAGGGGGCTTCCGTTATTTTACCGAGCAGTACTTC

v_gene: TRBV20-1
j_gene: TRBJ2-2
d_gene: NA
abundance: NA
CDR3aa: CSAREAGRGLDTGELFF
CDR3nt: TGCAGTGCTAGAGAAGCGGGAAGGGGGCTGGACACCGGGGAGCTGTTTTTT

v_gene: TRBV15
j_gene: TRBJ2-5
d_gene: NA
abundance: few
CDR3aa: CATSRGSNSETQYF
CDR3nt: TGTGCCACCAGCAGAGGGTCTAACTCGGAGACCCAGTACTTC

v_gene: TRBV5-1
j_gene: TRBJ2-1
d_gene: NA
abundance: NA
CDR3aa: CASTLGLGRPKVNEQFF
CDR3nt: TGCGCCAGCACCCTGGGGTTGGGGCGACCGAAGGTCAATGAGCAGTTCTTC

v_gene: TRBV20-1
j_gene: TRBJ2-5
d_gene: NA
abundance: many
CDR3aa: CSARDRTGHQETQYF
CDR3nt: TGCAGTGCTAGAGATCGGACTGGCCACCAAGAGACCCAGTACTTC

v_gene: TRBV20-1
j_gene: TRBJ2-3
d_gene: NA
abundance: NA
CDR3aa: CSARGGTTDTQYF
CDR3nt: TGCAGTGCTAGAGGGGGGACCACAGATACGCAGTATTTT

v_gene: TRBV12-3/TRBV12-4
j_gene: TRBJ2-7
d_gene: NA
abundance: few
CDR3aa: CASSVRDTSYEQYF
CDR3nt: TGTGCCAGCAGTGTCCGGGACACCTCCTACGAGCAGTACTTC

v_gene: TRBV7-3
j_gene: TRBJ2-1
d_gene: NA
abundance: NA
CDR3aa: CASSLGFLGQQFF
CDR3nt: TGTGCCAGCAGCTTAGGTTTCCTGGGACAGCAGTTCTTC

v_gene: TRBV20-1
j_gene: TRBJ2-7
d_gene: NA
abundance: few
CDR3aa: CSASPRGVEQYF
CDR3nt: TGCAGTGCCAGCCCCCGCGGGGTCGAGCAGTACTTC

v_gene: TRBV12-3/TRBV12-4
j_gene: TRBJ1-2
d_gene: NA
abundance: once
CDR3aa: CASSFVNGGGYTF
CDR3nt: TGTGCCAGCAGTTTCGTGAATGGTGGTGGCTACACCTTC

v_gene: TRBV7-9
j_gene: TRBJ1-2
d_gene: TRBD1
abundance: NA
CDR3aa: CASSRDRDFRNYGYTF
CDR3nt: TGTGCCAGCAGCCGGGACAGGGATTTCCGAAACTATGGCTACACCTTC

v_gene: TRBV20-1
j_gene: TRBJ1-2
d_gene: NA
abundance: many
CDR3aa: CSASFGFLNYGYTF
CDR3nt: TGCAGTGCTAGTTTTGGGTTTTTAAACTATGGCTACACCTTC

v_gene: TRBV25-1
j_gene: TRBJ2-5
d_gene: NA
abundance: NA
CDR3aa: CASSERSGAGTQYF
CDR3nt: TGTGCCAGCAGTGAAAGGAGCGGAGCGGGGACCCAGTACTTC

v_gene: TRBV20-1
j_gene: TRBJ2-4
d_gene: NA
abundance: few
CDR3aa: CSAPRGLAKNIQYF
CDR3nt: TGCAGTGCCCCGCGTGGCCTAGCCAAAAACATTCAGTACTTC

v_gene: TRBV7-2
j_gene: TRBJ2-5
d_gene: NA
abundance: NA
CDR3aa: CASSPVWGAAETQYF
CDR3nt: TGTGCCAGCAGCCCCGTATGGGGGGCGGCAGAGACCCAGTACTTC

v_gene: TRBV18
j_gene: TRBJ1-1
d_gene: NA
abundance: few
CDR3aa: CASSQTEGGTGIENTEAFF
CDR3nt: TGTGCCAGCTCACAAACTGAAGGCGGGACGGGTATCGAGAACACTGAAGCTTTCTTT

v_gene: TRBV7-2
j_gene: TRBJ1-2
d_gene: NA
abundance: many
CDR3aa: CASSLDSSPYGYTF
CDR3nt: TGTGCCAGCAGCTTGGACAGTTCCCCCTATGGCTACACCTTC

v_gene: TRBV28
j_gene: TRBJ1-4
d_gene: NA
abundance: few
CDR3aa: CASSSTGNNEKLFF
CDR3nt: TGTGCCAGCAGTTCCACAGGGAATAATGAAAAACTGTTTTTT

v_gene: TRBV20-1
j_gene: TRBJ2-5
d_gene: TRBD2
abundance: many
CDR3aa: CSARGGETQYF
CDR3nt: TGCAGTGCTAGGGGAGGGGAGACCCAGTACTTC

v_gene: TRBV29-1
j_gene: TRBJ2-7
d_gene: TRBD2
abundance: few
CDR3aa: CSVDFGGGTYEQYF
CDR3nt: TGCAGCGTTGATTTTGGGGGAGGGACCTACGAGCAGTACTTC

v_gene: TRBV6-5
j_gene: TRBJ2-2
d_gene: NA
abundance: many
CDR3aa: CASSYPRTLANTGELFF
CDR3nt: TGTGCCAGCAGTTATCCCAGGACCCTTGCGAACACCGGGGAGCTGTTTTTT

v_gene: TRBV5-1
j_gene: TRBJ2-1
d_gene: NA
abundance: NA
CDR3aa: CASSLSLDRSSYNEQFF
CDR3nt: TGCGCCAGCAGCTTGAGCCTAGACAGAAGCTCCTACAATGAGCAGTTCTTC

v_gene: TRBV7-2
j_gene: TRBJ2-2
d_gene: NA
abundance: many
CDR3aa: CASSPPGHRTGELFF
CDR3nt: TGTGCCAGCAGCCCCCCGGGACACCGTACCGGGGAGCTGTTTTTT

v_gene: TRBV12-3/TRBV12-4
j_gene: TRBJ1-3
d_gene: NA
abundance: many
CDR3aa: CASSSQNTIYF
CDR3nt: TGTGCCAGCAGTTCGCAGAACACCATATATTTT

v_gene: TRBV10-3
j_gene: TRBJ2-7
d_gene: NA
abundance: NA
CDR3aa: CAISELSSSYEQYF
CDR3nt: TGTGCCATCAGTGAGTTGTCTAGCTCCTACGAGCAGTACTTC

v_gene: TRBV20-1
j_gene: TRBJ2-2
d_gene: NA
abundance: few
CDR3aa: CSATGPPTTNTGELFF
CDR3nt: TGCAGTGCTACCGGGCCGCCCACCACGAACACCGGGGAGCTGTTTTTT

v_gene: TRBV6-5
j_gene: TRBJ2-5
d_gene: TRBD2
abundance: many
CDR3aa: CASSYSGLAAQETQYF
CDR3nt: TGTGCCAGCAGTTACTCTGGACTAGCGGCCCAAGAGACCCAGTACTTC

v_gene: TRBV12-3/TRBV12-4
j_gene: TRBJ2-7
d_gene: NA
abundance: NA
CDR3aa: CASGEGRYEQYF
CDR3nt: TGTGCCAGCGGCGAAGGAAGGTACGAGCAGTACTTC

v_gene: TRBV7-9
j_gene: TRBJ2-5
d_gene: NA
abundance: NA
CDR3aa: CASSPLTEFHRETQYF
CDR3nt: TGTGCCAGCAGCCCATTGACAGAGTTTCACCGAGAGACCCAGTACTTC

v_gene: TRBV6-5
j_gene: TRBJ1-2
d_gene: NA
abundance: few
CDR3aa: CASSYSAGRVYGYTF
CDR3nt: TGTGCCAGCAGTTACTCCGCGGGACGCGTCTATGGCTACACCTTC

v_gene: TRBV12-3/TRBV12-4
j_gene: TRBJ2-1
d_gene: TRBD2
abundance: NA
CDR3aa: CASSLGETSGSYNEQFF
CDR3nt: TGTGCCAGCAGTTTAGGGGAGACTAGCGGGTCCTACAATGAGCAGTTCTTC

v_gene: TRBV5-5
j_gene: TRBJ1-1
d_gene: TRBD1
abundance: NA
CDR3aa: CASRSTGRSNTEAFF
CDR3nt: TGTGCCAGCAGGTCGACAGGGCGGTCGAACACTGAAGCTTTCTTT

v_gene: TRBV6-5
j_gene: TRBJ2-3
d_gene: NA
abundance: few
CDR3aa: CASSYSRLQGSGTDTQYF
CDR3nt: TGTGCCAGCAGTTACTCCCGGCTTCAGGGCTCGGGCACAGATACGCAGTATTTT

v_gene: TRBV28
j_gene: TRBJ2-5
d_gene: NA
abundance: NA
CDR3aa: CASVRASKETQYF
CDR3nt: TGTGCCAGCGTTCGGGCCAGCAAGGAGACCCAGTACTTC

v_gene: TRBV7-9
j_gene: TRBJ2-5
d_gene: NA
abundance: NA
CDR3aa: CASSFFAGQETQYF
CDR3nt: TGTGCCAGCAGCTTTTTCGCGGGGCAAGAGACCCAGTACTTC

v_gene: TRBV6-2/TRBV6-3
j_gene: TRBJ1-1
d_gene: NA
abundance: few
CDR3aa: CASSSTSLASSTEAFF
CDR3nt: TGTGCCAGCAGTTCCACCTCCTTAGCATCGTCGACTGAAGCTTTCTTT

v_gene: TRBV24-1
j_gene: TRBJ2-1
d_gene: TRBD1
abundance: many
CDR3aa: CATRPGQGDEQFF
CDR3nt: TGTGCCACCAGGCCCGGACAGGGGGATGAGCAGTTCTTC

v_gene: TRBV27
j_gene: TRBJ2-5
d_gene: NA
abundance: NA
CDR3aa: CASSLRQGLYQETQYF
CDR3nt: TGTGCCAGCAGTTTACGGCAGGGCCTGTACCAAGAGACCCAGTACTTC

v_gene: TRBV3-1
j_gene: TRBJ1-2
d_gene: TRBD1
abundance: NA
CDR3aa: CASSQVDRDGGYTF
CDR3nt: TGTGCCAGCAGCCAAGTCGACAGGGATGGAGGCTACACCTTC

v_gene: TRBV20-1
j_gene: TRBJ2-1
d_gene: TRBD2
abundance: NA
CDR3aa: CSARTSGGLPSSYNEQFF
CDR3nt: TGCAGTGCCAGAACTAGCGGGGGGCTCCCAAGCTCCTACAATGAGCAGTTCTTC